This T cell receptor beta chain appears in the sequencing data of a study of beta chain features in type 1 diabetes. The V end was cut by 0 bases, the J end by 1 base, with 8 bases between. This CDR3 is built from 14 residues. Germline loops: CDR1 SGHNT, CDR2 YYREEE (reference sequence). The isolated RNA, all of it, was reverse transcribed, so expressed TCRB transcripts were what got sequenced. Samples of naive, central memory and regulatory T cells yielded a mean of about 3.8 million reads. Some clones are missing from TCRdb's copy, which holds only in-frame ones; the method was immunoSEQ multiplex PCR. The table shows under 250,000 clones, with 11% to 15% occurring only once.

The TCR was taken from a woman in her forties in good health. This sequence joins TRBV5-4 and TRBJ2-7, with a tentative D call TRBD1 (6 bases). Sequencing used naive CD4+ T cells from blood. Here the CDR3 reads CASSLEQGSYEQYF. The DNA for the CDR3 is TGTGCCAGCAGCTTGGAACAGGGTTCCTACGAGCAGTACTTC. The full variable domain, completed using reference TRBV5-4 and TRBJ2-7, is ETGVTQSPTHLIKTRGQQVTLRCSSQSGHNTVSWYQQALGQGPQFIFQYYREEENGRGNFPPRFSGLQFPNYSSELNVNALELDDSALYLCASSLEQGSYEQYFGPGTRLTVT.